These 19 T cell receptor beta chains came from one sample sequenced in a study of a mutant IDH1 vaccine in newly diagnosed glioma. Their target antigens are unknown. As to time point: week 35, safety follow-up. Topical imiquimod was applied with each vaccine dose, which held 300 ug of mutant IDH1 20-mer peptide. Assay: immunoSEQ multiplex PCR; the TCRdb copy retains only in-frame clones and omits some. The data show tens of thousands of clones, about 79% seen once. Sample: PBMCs, taken from a glioma patient whose treatment included an IDH1 peptide vaccine. Receptor source: a man in his forties with glioma.

CDR3 nucleotides: TGTGCCAGCAGCGGAGCGGGGGGACTGAACACCGGGGAGCTGTTTTTT. Translation gives CASSGAGGLNTGELFF. The chain links TRBV16 to TRBJ2-2; TRBD2 agrees at 9 bases. Germline values: CDR1 KGHSY, CDR2 FQNENV. The CDR3 totals 16 residues. The J segment lost 1 base and the V segment lost 5 bases, leaving 5 bases of the junction unmatched.

The rearrangement links TRBV7-2 to TRBJ2-2; no firm D call. This CDR3 is built from 17 residues. V lost 1 base and J lost 0, with 12 bases in between. Germline CDR1 is SGHTA and CDR2 is FQGNSA. CDR3 in DNA: TGTGCCAGCAGCTTAGTTTCCTACGGAACGAACACCGGGGAGCTGTTTTTT. It encodes CASSLVSYGTNTGELFF. The variable domain in full, with the rest retrieved from reference TRBV7-2 and TRBJ2-2, is GAGVSQSPSNKVTEKGKDVELRCDPISGHTALYWYRQSLGQGLEFLIYFQGNSAPDKSGLPSDRFSAERTGGSVSTLTIQRTQQEDSAVYLCASSLVSYGTNTGELFFGEGSRLTVL.

The J gene is TRBJ2-4, the V gene TRBV14; TRBD2 agrees at 8 bases. The J segment lost 8 bases and the V segment lost 5 bases, leaving 11 bases of the junction unmatched. The CDR3 consists of 15 residues. The germline V gene encodes CDR1 SGHDN and CDR2 FVKESK. The CDR3 DNA reads as TGTGCCAGCAGCAAGACGGGAGGGCCGAGGGACATTCAGTACTTC. It yields the protein CASSKTGGPRDIQYF.

The gene calls are TRBV5-1 and TRBJ2-7; 11 nucleotides match TRBD2. Germline V gene data show CDR1 as SGHRS and CDR2 as YFSETQ. J gave up 3 bases and V 4 bases, and 3 bases lay outside the gene matches. This CDR3 comprises 14 residues. CDR3 in amino acids: CASSTGTSGYEQYF. CDR3 in DNA: TGCGCCAGCAGCACCGGGACTAGCGGCTACGAGCAGTACTTC.

This clone has at least ten counts. The chain couples TRBV9 to TRBJ2-3, with D perhaps matching TRBD2 (5 bases). The CDR3 covers 15 residues. CDR1 is SGDLS, CDR2 YYNGEE, per germline. Trimming removed 1 base from V and 2 bases from J, with 11 bases in between. Here the CDR3 DNA reads TGTGCCAGCAGCGTAAAGGACTGGGACACAGATACGCAGTATTTT. It specifies CASSVKDWDTDTQYF.

J is TRBJ1-2 and V is TRBV19; TRBD1 is a possible D gene (6 bases). This CDR3 has 12 amino acids. CDR1 is LNHDA and CDR2 is SQIVND in the germline V gene (reference sequence). The V gene lost 3 bases and the J gene lost 7 bases, with 9 bases spanning the gap. CDR3 in amino acids: CASSIGTLGYTF. Here the CDR3 DNA reads TGTGCCAGTAGTATCGGGACACTTGGCTACACCTTC.

This clone has more than one count but fewer than ten. The chain couples TRBV2 to TRBJ1-1; no clear D. CDR1 and CDR2 (germline): SNHLY, FYNNEI. This CDR3 spans 9 amino acids. V was pared by 9 bases and J by 5 bases, with 4 bases between. The CDR3 spells CASRTEAFF. In DNA form, the CDR3 reads TGTGCCAGTCGGACTGAAGCTTTCTTT.

This chain joins TRBV27 and TRBJ1-2, with D unresolved. This CDR3 has 13 residues. The V gene lost 6 bases and the J gene lost 0 bases, with 8 bases spanning the gap. Germline loops: CDR1 MNHEY, CDR2 SMNVEV (reference sequence). CDR3 in amino acids: CASSASTNYGYTF. DNA for the CDR3: TGTGCCAGCAGCGCCTCTACTAACTATGGCTACACCTTC.

V usage is TRBV13 and J usage is TRBJ2-1; TRBD2 agrees at 7 bases. V dropped 5 bases and J dropped 4; count of bases not matched to a gene: 8. This CDR3 contains 15 residues. Looked up from germline, CDR1 is PRHDT and CDR2 is FYEKMQ (reference sequence). DNA for the CDR3: TGTGCCAGCAGCCAAGGTGCTAGCGGATACAATGAGCAGTTCTTC. Residues: CASSQGASGYNEQFF.

CDR3 residues: CASSTVTGSTEAFF. The CDR3 DNA is TGTGCCAGCAGCACCGTGACAGGGAGCACTGAAGCTTTCTTT. V gene TRBV6-5 combines with J gene TRBJ1-1; 7 bases line up with TRBD1. The V and J ends lost 6 bases and 4 bases, in that order; junction bases with no gene match: 8. Germline CDR1 is MNHEY and CDR2 is SVGAGI. CDR3 length: 14 amino acids.

The chain couples TRBV1 to TRBJ2-2; the D call TRBD2 from the table was never checked on the DNA. TRBV1 is flagged as a pseudogene. The CDR3 length is 14 residues. The CDR3 region is CTSSWPREPGELFF. CDR3 in DNA: TGCACCAGCAGCTGGCCGCGGGAGCCCGGGGAGCTGTTTTTT.

The chain is built from TRBV12-5 and TRBJ2-1, with 12 bases fitting TRBD2. This CDR3 spans 16 amino acids. Looked up from germline, CDR1 is LGHNT and CDR2 is FRNRAP. With V trimmed by 5 bases and J by 2 bases, 4 bases remained unmatched. The CDR3, as DNA: TGTGCTAGTGGTCCGGGACTAGCGGGTGCCTACAATGAGCAGTTCTTC. Its protein is CASGPGLAGAYNEQFF.

The chain links TRBV4-1 to TRBJ2-7; D is perhaps TRBD1 (6 bases). The CDR3 spans 13 residues. CDR1 and CDR2 from the germline V gene are MGHRA and YSYEKL. V was pared by 4 bases and J by 6 bases, with 13 bases between. The CDR3 sequence: CASSRLQGLEQYV. Here the CDR3 DNA reads TGCGCCAGCAGCCGACTCCAGGGGCTCGAGCAGTACGTC.

This chain joins TRBV29-1 and TRBJ1-2; unclear D gene. V was cut by 4 bases and J by 0 bases, with 24 bases left in between. The CDR3 totals 18 residues. CDR1 is SQVTM and CDR2 is ANQGSEA in the germline V gene. CDR3 nucleotides: TGCAGCGTTGTTACCCCCGCCCCCGGATTATTAGCTAACTATGGCTACACCTTC. Amino acid sequence: CSVVTPAPGLLANYGYTF. Full variable domain (missing parts from reference TRBV29-1 and TRBJ1-2): SAVISQKPSRDICQRGTSLTIQCQVDSQVTMMFWYRQQPGQSLTLIATANQGSEATYESGFVIDKFPISRPNLTFSTLTVSNMSPEDSSIYLCSVVTPAPGLLANYGYTFGSGTRLTVV.

This clone appeared a few times. This chain connects TRBV7-2 to TRBJ1-1; D uncertain. This CDR3 comprises 13 residues. V shed 3 bases and J shed 1 base, with 6 bases lying between them. Germline CDR1 is SGHTA and CDR2 is FQGNSA. CDR3 region: CASSLVENTEAFF. The CDR3 DNA follows: TGTGCCAGCAGCTTGGTGGAGAACACTGAAGCTTTCTTT.

This chain links TRBV18 with TRBJ2-7; D unclear. This CDR3 is built from 13 residues. Trimming took 2 bases from V and 3 from J, leaving 8 bases between them. The germline gives CDR1 KGHSH, CDR2 LQKENI. CDR3 sequence: CASSPRRGYEQYV. The CDR3 nucleotides read TGTGCCAGCTCACCAAGGAGAGGCTACGAGCAGTACGTC.

The chain recombines TRBV7-2 with TRBJ1-4; no clear D. The CDR3 runs 16 residues. Germline V gene sequence: CDR1 SGHTA, CDR2 FQGNSA. With 5 bases removed from V and 1 base from J, the gap between germline ends came to 14 bases. Written as DNA, the CDR3 is TGTGCCAGCAGCGCACAACCGACGGGAACTAATGAAAAACTGTTTTTT. Translated, it gives CASSAQPTGTNEKLFF.

The sample holds one count of this clone. V and J are TRBV5-1 and TRBJ2-3; 9 positions match TRBD2. Per the germline V gene, CDR1 is SGHRS and CDR2 is YFSETQ. CDR3 length: 18 amino acids. V trimming: 0 bases; J trimming: 2 bases; junction bases outside the gene matches: 10. The CDR3 reads CASSLVTNLAGFTDTQYF. Here the CDR3 DNA reads TGCGCCAGCAGCTTGGTTACTAACCTAGCGGGATTCACAGATACGCAGTATTTT.

The rearrangement uses TRBV9 and TRBJ1-1; a possible D gene is TRBD1 (6 bases). V shed 4 bases and J shed 0 bases, with 10 bases lying between them. The germline V gene has CDR1 SGDLS and CDR2 YYNGEE. This CDR3 region has 14 residues. In DNA, the CDR3 is TGTGCCAGCAGCTCGGACAGCCTGAACACTGAAGCTTTCTTT. Protein product: CASSSDSLNTEAFF.